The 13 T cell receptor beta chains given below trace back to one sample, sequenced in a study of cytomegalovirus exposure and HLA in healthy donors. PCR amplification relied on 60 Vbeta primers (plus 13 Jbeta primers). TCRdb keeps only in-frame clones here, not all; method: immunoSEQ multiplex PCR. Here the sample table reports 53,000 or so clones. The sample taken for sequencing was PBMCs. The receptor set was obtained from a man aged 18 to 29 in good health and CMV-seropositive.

The DNA for the CDR3 is TGTGCCAGCACCGAAAAGATGGGACTAGCGGACACAGATACGCAGTATTTT. Translated, it gives CASTEKMGLADTDTQYF. The chain uses TRBV2 and TRBJ2-3, with 11 positions matching TRBD2. The CDR3 contains 17 residues. V was clipped by 7 bases and J by 2 bases; unmatched bases: 11. The germline V gene has CDR1 SNHLY and CDR2 FYNNEI.

The CDR3 is CASSLGAGIYTEAFF. The CDR3 DNA sequence: TGCGCCAGCAGCTTGGGGGCAGGGATATACACTGAAGCTTTCTTT. This sequence joins TRBV5-1 and TRBJ1-1; possibly TRBD1 for D (5 bases). The CDR3 is made up of 15 amino acids. The V gene lost 0 bases and the J gene lost 3 bases, with 12 bases spanning the gap. Looked up from germline, CDR1 is SGHRS and CDR2 is YFSETQ.

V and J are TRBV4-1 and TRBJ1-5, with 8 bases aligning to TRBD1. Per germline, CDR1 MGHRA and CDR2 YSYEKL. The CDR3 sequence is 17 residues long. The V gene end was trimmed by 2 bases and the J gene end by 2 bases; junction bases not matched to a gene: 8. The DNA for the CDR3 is TGCGCCAGCAGCCAATTTCCGGACAGGGTGGGCAATCAGCCCCAGCATTTT. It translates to CASSQFPDRVGNQPQHF.

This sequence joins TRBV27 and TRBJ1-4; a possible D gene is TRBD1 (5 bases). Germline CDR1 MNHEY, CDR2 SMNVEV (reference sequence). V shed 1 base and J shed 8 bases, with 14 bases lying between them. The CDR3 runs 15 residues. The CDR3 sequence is CASSLFGGGGEKLFF. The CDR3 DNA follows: TGTGCCAGCAGTTTATTTGGGGGGGGAGGCGAAAAACTGTTTTTT.

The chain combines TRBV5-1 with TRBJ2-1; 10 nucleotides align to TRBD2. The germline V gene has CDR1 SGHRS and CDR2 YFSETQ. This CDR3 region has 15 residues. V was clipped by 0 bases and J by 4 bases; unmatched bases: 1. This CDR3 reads CASSLDSGGYNEQFF. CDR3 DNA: TGCGCCAGCAGCTTGGATAGCGGGGGGTACAATGAGCAGTTCTTC. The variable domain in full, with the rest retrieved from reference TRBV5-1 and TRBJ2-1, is KAGVTQTPRYLIKTRGQQVTLSCSPISGHRSVSWYQQTPGQGLQFLFEYFSETQRNKGNFPGRFSGRQFSNSRSEMNVSTLELGDSALYLCASSLDSGGYNEQFFGPGTRLTVL.

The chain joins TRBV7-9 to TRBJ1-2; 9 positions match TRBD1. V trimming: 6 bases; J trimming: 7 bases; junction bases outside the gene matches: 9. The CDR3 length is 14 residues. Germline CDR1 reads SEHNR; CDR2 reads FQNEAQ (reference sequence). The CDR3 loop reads CASSSQGALGGYTF. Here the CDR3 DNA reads TGTGCCAGCAGTTCACAGGGGGCCTTAGGTGGCTACACCTTC. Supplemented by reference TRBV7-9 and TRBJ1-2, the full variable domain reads DTGVSQNPRHKITKRGQNVTFRCDPISEHNRLYWYRQTLGQGPEFLTYFQNEAQLEKSRLLSDRFSAERPKGSFSTLEIQRTEQGDSAMYLCASSSQGALGGYTFGSGTRLTVV.

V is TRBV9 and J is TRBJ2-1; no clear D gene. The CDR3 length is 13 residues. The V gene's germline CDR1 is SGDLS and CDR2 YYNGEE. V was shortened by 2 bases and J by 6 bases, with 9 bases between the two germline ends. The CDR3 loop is CASSVDGSNEQFF. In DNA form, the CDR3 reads TGTGCCAGCAGCGTCGACGGGTCCAATGAGCAGTTCTTC.

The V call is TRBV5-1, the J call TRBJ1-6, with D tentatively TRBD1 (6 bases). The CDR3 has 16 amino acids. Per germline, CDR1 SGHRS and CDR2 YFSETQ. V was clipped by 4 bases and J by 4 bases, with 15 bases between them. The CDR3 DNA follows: TGCGCCAGCAGCCTGCTGGGGGCGGAATATAATTCACCCCTCCACTTT. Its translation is CASSLLGAEYNSPLHF.

The CDR3 protein is CASSTYRSYEQYF. The CDR3 region has the DNA TGTGCCAGCAGTACCTACCGCTCCTACGAGCAGTACTTC. The chain couples TRBV27 to TRBJ2-7; D gene ambiguous. V was shortened by 5 bases and J by 0 bases, with 8 bases between the two germline ends. CDR1 is MNHEY and CDR2 is SMNVEV in the germline V gene (reference sequence). The CDR3 is 13 amino acids.

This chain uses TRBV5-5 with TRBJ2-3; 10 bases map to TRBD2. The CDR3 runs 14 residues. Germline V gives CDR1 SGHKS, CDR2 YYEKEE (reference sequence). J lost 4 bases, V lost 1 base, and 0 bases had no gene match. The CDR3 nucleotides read TGTGCCAGCAGCTTGAGCGGGAGGGCAGATACGCAGTATTTT. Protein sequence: CASSLSGRADTQYF.

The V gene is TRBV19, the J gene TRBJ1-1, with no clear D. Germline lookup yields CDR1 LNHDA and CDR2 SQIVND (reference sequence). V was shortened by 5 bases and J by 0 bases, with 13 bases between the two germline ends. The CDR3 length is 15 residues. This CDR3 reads CASSQMAGMNTEAFF. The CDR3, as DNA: TGTGCCAGTAGTCAGATGGCGGGCATGAACACTGAAGCTTTCTTT.

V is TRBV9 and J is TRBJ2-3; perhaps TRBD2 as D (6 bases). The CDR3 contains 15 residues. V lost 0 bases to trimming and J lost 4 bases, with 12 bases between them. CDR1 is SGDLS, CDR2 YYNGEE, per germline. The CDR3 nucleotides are TGTGCCAGCAGCGTAGGGGGGTCGGGAGCAGATACGCAGTATTTT. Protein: CASSVGGSGADTQYF.

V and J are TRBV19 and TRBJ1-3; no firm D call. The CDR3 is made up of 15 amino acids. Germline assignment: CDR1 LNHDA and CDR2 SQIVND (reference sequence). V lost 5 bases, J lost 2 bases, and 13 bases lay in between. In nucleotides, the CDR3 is TGTGCCAGTAGTCCTTCGTCCGGGGCTGGAAACACCATATATTTT. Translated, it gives CASSPSSGAGNTIYF.